The sequence of this T cell receptor beta chain was determined in a study of CD8 T cells in Susac syndrome (dated by TCRdb to 2018 to 2020). Some background on the complete study: Among the Susac syndrome patients who were sequenced, clinically active disease was present in more than 5 and clinical remission was observed in fewer than 10. At blood withdrawal, Susac syndrome patients were either therapy-naive, taking corticosteroids (in some cases with IVIg as well), or taking IVIg alone. The study used repertoire sequencing to test whether antigen drove CD8+ T cell activation and differentiation in Susac syndrome. CD8+ T cell repertoire clonality was compared between 12 healthy donors, some 14 Susac syndrome patients and 15 multiple sclerosis patients. Beyond this particular receptor, the publication reports: Roughly 15 and five Susac-specific public clones were found in the total CD8+ and CD8+ TEMRA repertoires, respectively. The TCR sequencing and HLA analysis was acknowledged to have included a relatively small number of individuals. Clonal expansion was observed in Susac syndrome CD8+ repertoires, with the highest expansion in CD8+ TEMRA cells and greater expansion in clinically active than in remitting patients.

On this clonotype itself: Its antigen remains unidentified. No qualities accompany the bases; no much larger clone lies one base away.

Peripheral blood CD8+ and CD4+ T cells from healthy donors, Susac syndrome patients and multiple sclerosis patients were profiled using high-throughput TCR beta sequencing. The Susac syndrome patients fulfilled recently defined diagnostic criteria for either definite or probable disease. Bulk CD8+ and CD4+ T cells were purified by magnetic negative isolation, whereas CD8+ TEMRA cells were enriched by FACS. Blood was collected in EDTA tubes and processed within 24 hours, with PBMCs isolated through density gradient centrifugation. PBMCs intended for TCR sequencing were cryopreserved in liquid nitrogen and were subsequently thawed in a 37 degrees C water bath. The sorted or isolated CD4+, CD8+ and CD8+ TEMRA cells reached a purity of at least 90%. RNA was extracted using the RNeasy kit, and about 0.45 to 1 ug of the RNA was reverse transcribed with random hexamers. TCR beta CDR3 regions were amplified with the immunoSEQ multiplex PCR assay covering 54 Vbeta and 13 Jbeta segments. To correct PCR amplification bias, a synthetic template baseline was used for both primer optimization and computational correction. The authors processed their data as follows. Reads were assigned to V, D and J genes according to IMGT and analyzed in immunoSEQ Analyzer, with only productive sequences retained. Clonality was computed as one minus Shannon entropy normalized by log2 of the number of productive unique sequences. Public and private clones were assessed among the 100 most prevalent clones of each patient and control. A clone was defined as Susac-specific if it was absent from the healthy and MS cohorts, from 1052 published viral clones and from other ImmuneACCESS disease sequences. TCRdb reanalyzed the raw reads on its own, using fastp at Q25 for trimming and MiXCR for clone calling, and kept in-frame beta chains. Every entry covers one CDR3 protein and lists the most common genes and DNA from its rows. Here the V and J calls rest on TCRdb's processing, not on the authors' analysis. The sample table holds roughly 100,000 distinct CDR3 sequences, of which less than 95% were seen once. The ten biggest clones cover roughly 0.38% of the sample.

Reading the germline V gene gives CDR1 SGHDN and CDR2 FVKESK. The V and J ends are trimmed by 1 base and 2 bases, leaving 12 bases between them. The CDR3 runs 15 residues from the cysteine to the phenylalanine. Of all the DNA, just the CDR3 is kept, 45 bases in frame from base 1. This sequence was found in a human donor with Susac syndrome. Recombination linked TRBV14 to TRBJ2-7; TRBD1 might be the D gene, on 6 matching bases. Sequenced: CD8+ T cells from PBMCs. The CDR3: CASSQVSGAAYEQYF. At the DNA level, the sequence is TGTGCCAGCAGCCAAGTTTCAGGGGCGGCCTACGAGCAGTACTTC.